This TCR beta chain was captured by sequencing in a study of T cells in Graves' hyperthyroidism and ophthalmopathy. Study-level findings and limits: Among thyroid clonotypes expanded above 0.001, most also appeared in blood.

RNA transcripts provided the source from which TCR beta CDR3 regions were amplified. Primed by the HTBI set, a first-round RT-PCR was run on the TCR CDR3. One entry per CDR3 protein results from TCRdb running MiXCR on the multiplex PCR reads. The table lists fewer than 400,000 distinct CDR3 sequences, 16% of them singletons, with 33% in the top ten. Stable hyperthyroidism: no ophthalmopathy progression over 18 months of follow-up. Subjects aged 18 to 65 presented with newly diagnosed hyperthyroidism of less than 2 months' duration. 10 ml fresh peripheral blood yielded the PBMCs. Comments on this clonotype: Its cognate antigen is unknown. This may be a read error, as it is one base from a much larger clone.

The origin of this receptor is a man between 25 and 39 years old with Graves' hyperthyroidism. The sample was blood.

The CDR3, as DNA: TGTGCCAGCAGTTTAGGACCGGGGGCCGAAAACATTCAGTACTTC. It is translated as CASSLGPGAENIQYF. The V and J genes are TRBV12-3 or TRBV12-4 and TRBJ2-4; D possibly matches TRBD1 or TRBD2 (6 bases each). The V end lost 1 base, the J end lost 5 bases, and 12 bases lay between the germline ends. The CDR3 contains 15 residues.